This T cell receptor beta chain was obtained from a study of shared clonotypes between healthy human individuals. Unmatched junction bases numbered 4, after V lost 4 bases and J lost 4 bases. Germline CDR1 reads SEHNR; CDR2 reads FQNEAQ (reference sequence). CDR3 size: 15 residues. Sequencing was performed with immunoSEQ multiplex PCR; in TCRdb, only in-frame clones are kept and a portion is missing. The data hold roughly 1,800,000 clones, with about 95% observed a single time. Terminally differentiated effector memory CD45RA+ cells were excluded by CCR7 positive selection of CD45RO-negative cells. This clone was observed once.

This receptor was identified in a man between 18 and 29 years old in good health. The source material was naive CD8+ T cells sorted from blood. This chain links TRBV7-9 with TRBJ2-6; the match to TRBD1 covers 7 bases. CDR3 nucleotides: TGTGCCAGCAGCTGGGACAGCACCGGGGCCAACGTCCTGACTTTC. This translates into CASSWDSTGANVLTF.